This entry is about one T cell receptor (beta chain). Original methodology: Reference gene primer amplification in the assay estimated nucleated cell counts. Some clones are missing from TCRdb's copy, which holds only in-frame ones; the method was immunoSEQ multiplex PCR. V, J and clone size derive from that table, while D and trimming were established from the DNA sequence. The sample carries about 83,000 clones, around 87% recorded once. There are 15 residues in the CDR3. Losses at the gene ends were 7 bases for V and 3 bases for J; bases not matched to a gene: 7. Germline V CDR1 and CDR2: MNHEY, SVGAGI. These data are taken from a study of blood T cell repertoires in COVID-19. In the study overall: Spain, Italy and the United States supplied samples that represented acute and convalescent COVID-19. Nucleic acid was either cDNA or gDNA, and it came from T cells, B-cell-depleted T cells, or PBMCs.

Specimen: peripheral blood. The rearrangement links TRBV6-5 to TRBJ1-5, with 9 bases aligning to TRBD1. The receptor comes from an elderly man with active or convalescent COVID-19. The CDR3 loop reads CASMTGQGDNQPQHF. In DNA form, the CDR3 reads TGTGCCAGCATGACGGGACAGGGTGACAATCAGCCCCAGCATTTT.